Shown below are 16 T cell receptor beta chains from a single sample sequenced in a study of response to subunit inactivated influenza vaccine. TCRdb independently ran MiXCR on the RT-PCR reads; one entry per CDR3 protein. This sample has 800,000 to 1,000,000 distinct CDR3 sequences; less than 25% occur once, and the top ten carry roughly a tenth. Material: PBMCs from blood, obtained roughly 5 days after vaccination. The source is a man in his fifties or sixties who received an inactivated influenza vaccine.

The table lists this clonotype with a few counts. V and J are TRBV24-1 and TRBJ2-1, with 10 positions matching TRBD1. This CDR3 region has 17 residues. Germline V gene lookup returns CDR1 KGHDR and CDR2 SFDVKD. The V gene end was trimmed by 5 bases and the J gene end by 0 bases; junction bases not matched to a gene: 6. CDR3 amino acids: CATSGVTGGRSYNEQFF. CDR3 nucleotide sequence: TGTGCCACCAGTGGAGTGACAGGGGGCCGCTCCTACAATGAGCAGTTCTTC.

The rearrangement links TRBV25-1 to TRBJ1-1, with a weak D call TRBD1 (6 bases). The CDR3 loop spans 15 amino acids. Germline V gene lookup returns CDR1 MGHDK and CDR2 SYGVNS. V dropped 1 base and J dropped 0 bases, with 9 bases sitting between them. The CDR3 nucleotides read TGTGCCAGCAGTGAATCGGACAGAATGAACACTGAAGCTTTCTTT. This gives the protein CASSESDRMNTEAFF.

The chain is built from TRBV3-1 and TRBJ1-2; D not resolved. The germline V and J ends were trimmed by 3 bases and 5 bases, with 13 bases remaining between them. The CDR3 totals 14 residues. Germline lookup yields CDR1 LGHDT and CDR2 YNNKEL (reference sequence). The CDR3 sequence is CASSQDRIGYGYTF. CDR3 coding DNA: TGTGCCAGCAGCCAGGATCGGATTGGGTATGGCTACACCTTC.

This clonotype was detected a few times. The V gene is TRBV12-3 or TRBV12-4, the J gene TRBJ1-1, with TRBD1 as a possible D gene (5 bases). The CDR3 length is 14 residues. The V and J ends lost 4 bases and 5 bases respectively, with 14 bases between them. The CDR3, as DNA: TGTGCCAGCAGTTATGGGGGTGAATGGACTGAAGCTTTCTTT. It encodes CASSYGGEWTEAFF.

The genes are TRBV24-1 and TRBJ2-2; D perhaps matches TRBD2 (5 bases). CDR1 is KGHDR, CDR2 SFDVKD, per germline. V was pared by 4 bases and J by 1 base, with 6 bases between. The length of the CDR3 is 14 residues. As DNA, the CDR3 is TGTGCCACCAGTGAGGGGAGGAACACCGGGGAGCTGTTTTTT. Translation gives CATSEGRNTGELFF.

This sequence joins TRBV6-1 and TRBJ2-1; 9 positions match TRBD1. V shed 3 bases, J shed 7 bases, and the junction held 10 bases outside the gene matches. The CDR3 length is 16 residues. Germline V gives CDR1 MNHNS, CDR2 SASEGT. CDR3 nucleotide sequence: TGTGCCAGCAGTGACGGGGACAGGGAAATCTGGAATGAGCAGTTCTTC. Translated: CASSDGDREIWNEQFF.

This clonotype showed up just a few times. V gene TRBV4-3 combines with J gene TRBJ1-2; no clear D gene. The CDR3 runs to 13 residues. The germline CDR1 and CDR2 sequences are LGHNA and YSLEER. The V gene lost 1 base and the J gene lost 5 bases, with 8 bases spanning the gap. The CDR3 nucleotides read TGCGCCAGCAGCCAAGCGGGCGGGTATGGCTACACCTTC. Amino acid sequence: CASSQAGGYGYTF.

This clonotype showed up many times. This rearrangement joins TRBV29-1 to TRBJ1-4; weak D call: TRBD1 (5 bases). The CDR3 totals 12 residues. Germline CDR1 SQVTM, CDR2 ANQGSEA. Trimming removed 3 bases at V and 8 bases at J, with 10 bases between. The CDR3 sequence: CSVEDNSEKLFF. CDR3 nucleotide sequence: TGCAGCGTTGAGGACAATTCGGAAAAACTGTTTTTT.

This chain connects TRBV15 to TRBJ2-5; weak D call: TRBD1 (7 bases). There are 15 residues in the CDR3. Germline CDR1 LNHNV, CDR2 YYDKDF (reference sequence). V was cut by 3 bases and J by 4 bases, with 15 bases left in between. The DNA of the CDR3 is TGTGCCACCAGCAGGAAGACAGGGACTTCAGAGACCCAGTACTTC. Amino acid sequence: CATSRKTGTSETQYF.

Concerning this clonotype itself: A much larger clone lies a single base off, so this may be a read error. This chain connects TRBV5-1 to TRBJ2-1, with D tentatively TRBD1 (5 bases). CDR1 and CDR2 from the germline V gene are SGHRS and YFSETQ. V gave up 2 bases and J gave up 2 bases, with 11 bases separating them. This CDR3 comprises 15 residues. The CDR3: CASSLGANPYNEQFF. CDR3 DNA sequence: TGCGCCAGCAGCTTAGGGGCCAACCCCTACAATGAGCAGTTCTTC.

This chain connects TRBV10-3 to TRBJ1-1; no definite D call. The germline CDR1 and CDR2 sequences are ENHRY and SYGVKD. Between the trimmed V and J ends, which lost 0 bases and 2 bases, there was a span of 7 bases. There are 14 residues in the CDR3. The CDR3 DNA reads TGTGCCATCAGTGAGTCGGACCCCAACACTGAAGCTTTCTTT. Protein sequence: CAISESDPNTEAFF.

V gene TRBV5-5 combines with J gene TRBJ2-1, with 13 bases aligning to TRBD2. With 1 base clipped from V and 6 bases from J, the junction kept 4 bases outside the gene matches. The CDR3 is made up of 16 amino acids. Per the germline V gene, CDR1 is SGHKS and CDR2 is YYEKEE (reference sequence). The CDR3 sequence is CASSLYGTSGINEQFF. Written as DNA, the CDR3 is TGTGCCAGCAGCTTGTACGGGACTAGCGGGATCAATGAGCAGTTCTTC.

The chain couples TRBV5-1 to TRBJ2-3; 7 bases match TRBD2. Germline V gene data show CDR1 as SGHRS and CDR2 as YFSETQ. The trim removed 4 bases at V and 5 bases at J, leaving 7 bases unmatched. This CDR3 is 14 amino acids long. The CDR3 sequence: CASSDPTGGDTQYF. Written as DNA, the CDR3 is TGCGCCAGCAGCGACCCGACGGGGGGAGATACGCAGTATTTT. The variable domain in full, completed from reference TRBV5-1 and TRBJ2-3, reads KAGVTQTPRYLIKTRGQQVTLSCSPISGHRSVSWYQQTPGQGLQFLFEYFSETQRNKGNFPGRFSGRQFSNSRSEMNVSTLELGDSALYLCASSDPTGGDTQYFGPGTRLTVL.

This clonotype was detected a few times. This chain uses TRBV5-1 with TRBJ1-1; tentatively, D is TRBD1 (5 bases). The V end was cut by 0 bases, the J end by 0 bases, with 9 bases between. CDR1 is SGHRS and CDR2 is YFSETQ in the germline V gene. The CDR3 has 15 residues. The CDR3 spells CASSLEVGVNTEAFF. The CDR3 DNA is TGCGCCAGCAGCTTGGAAGTGGGGGTGAACACTGAAGCTTTCTTT.

The V gene is TRBV7-8, the J gene TRBJ2-5; TRBD2 matches 9 bases. Germline V lookup: CDR1 SGHVS, CDR2 FQNEAQ. Unmatched junction bases numbered 4, after V lost 1 base and J lost 1 base. The CDR3 covers 16 residues. The CDR3 reads CASSLVSGSFQETQYF. CDR3 DNA sequence: TGTGCCAGCAGCTTAGTTAGCGGGAGCTTCCAAGAGACCCAGTACTTC. The whole variable domain, remainder taken from reference TRBV7-8 and TRBJ2-5, is GAGVSQSPRYKVAKRGQDVALRCDPISGHVSLFWYQQALGQGPEFLTYFQNEAQLDKSGLPSDRFFAERPEGSVSTLKIQRTQQEDSAVYLCASSLVSGSFQETQYFGPGTRLLVL.

This chain connects TRBV7-2 to TRBJ2-7; 9 nucleotides line up with TRBD1. The CDR3 loop spans 15 amino acids. V was clipped by 5 bases and J by 7 bases; unmatched bases: 12. Germline V gives CDR1 SGHTA, CDR2 FQGNSA. In DNA form, the CDR3 reads TGTGCCAGCAGCCACCTCCGGGACAGGGTAGGTGAGCAGTACTTC. This translates into CASSHLRDRVGEQYF.